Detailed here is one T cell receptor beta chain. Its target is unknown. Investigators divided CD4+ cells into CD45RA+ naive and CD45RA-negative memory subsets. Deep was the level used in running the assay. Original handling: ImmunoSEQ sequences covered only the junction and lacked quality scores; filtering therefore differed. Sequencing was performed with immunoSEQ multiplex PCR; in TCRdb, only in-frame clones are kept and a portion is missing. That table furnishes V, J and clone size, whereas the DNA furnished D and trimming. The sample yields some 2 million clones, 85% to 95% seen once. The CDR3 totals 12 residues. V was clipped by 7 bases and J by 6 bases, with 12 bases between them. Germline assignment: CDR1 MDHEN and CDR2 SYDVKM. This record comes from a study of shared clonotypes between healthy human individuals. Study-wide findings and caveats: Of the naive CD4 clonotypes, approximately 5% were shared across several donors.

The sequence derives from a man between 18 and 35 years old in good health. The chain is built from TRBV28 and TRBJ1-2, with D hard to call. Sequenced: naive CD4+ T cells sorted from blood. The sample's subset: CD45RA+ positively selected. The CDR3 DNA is TGTGCCAGCACCACCGGTCCCCATGGCTACACCTTC. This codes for CASTTGPHGYTF.